One sample yielded the 25 T cell receptor beta chains listed below, sequenced in a study of T cells in Graves' hyperthyroidism and ophthalmopathy. The source material, RNA transcripts, was used to amplify TCR beta CDR3 regions. Carried out on the TCR CDR3, a first-round RT-PCR used the HTBI primer set. TCRdb passed the multiplex PCR reads through MiXCR, listing each CDR3 protein once. There are nearly 250,000 distinct CDR3 sequences in the sample; around 25% occur only once, and roughly a third lies in the top ten. Sequencing was done on a sample of blood. Receptor source: a woman in her 40s with Graves' ophthalmopathy.

This clonotype came up many times. The chain uses TRBV2 and TRBJ2-2; D call uncertain. Germline CDR1 and CDR2: SNHLY and FYNNEI. The CDR3 contains 15 residues. V lost 6 bases and J lost 4, with 15 bases in between. CDR3 bases: TGTGCCAGCAGAGTTGACAAGGTTGGCACCGGGGAGCTGTTTTTT. This sequence encodes CASRVDKVGTGELFF.

The chain recombines TRBV5-1 with TRBJ2-7, with D uncertain. The CDR3 has 11 amino acids. The V end lost 7 bases, the J end lost 1 base, and 6 bases lay between the germline ends. Germline V gene sequence: CDR1 SGHRS, CDR2 YFSETQ. As DNA, the CDR3 is TGCGCCAGCCGAATGTCCTACGAGCAGTACTTC. It translates to CASRMSYEQYF.

Ten or more counts support this clonotype. The V gene is TRBV5-1, the J gene TRBJ1-3; no definite D call. From germline, CDR1 is SGHRS and CDR2 YFSETQ. The CDR3 covers 13 residues. V lost 4 bases and J lost 2, with 7 bases in between. CDR3 DNA: TGCGCCAGCAGCGAAGGGACTGGAAACACCATATATTTT. It is translated as CASSEGTGNTIYF.

This clonotype was counted many times. The V gene is TRBV20-1, the J gene TRBJ2-7, with 9 positions matching TRBD2. V lost 4 bases, J lost 2 bases, and 9 bases stayed unmatched. The germline gives CDR1 DFQATT, CDR2 SNEGSKA (reference sequence). The CDR3 has 15 amino acids. The CDR3 loop reads CSATSLAGHPYEQYF. DNA of the CDR3: TGCAGTGCTACCTCACTAGCGGGCCACCCCTACGAGCAGTACTTC.

The table lists this clonotype with many counts. The chain carries TRBV19 and TRBJ1-1; weak D call: TRBD1 (5 bases). The CDR3 is 12 amino acids. In germline, CDR1 is LNHDA, CDR2 SQIVND (reference sequence). V lost 7 bases, J lost 6 bases, and 12 bases lay in between. The chain's CDR3 is CASIVGGAEAFF. CDR3 in DNA: TGTGCCAGTATTGTTGGGGGGGCTGAAGCTTTCTTT.

The chain is built from TRBV6-1 and TRBJ2-2; D gene uncertain. The CDR3 has 15 amino acids. V lost 6 bases and J 0 bases, leaving 11 bases between the germline ends. The germline gives CDR1 MNHNS, CDR2 SASEGT. The CDR3 sequence is CASSLGFSNTGELFF. Here the CDR3 DNA reads TGTGCCAGCAGCCTAGGTTTTTCGAACACCGGGGAGCTGTTTTTT.

This clonotype was seen a few times. The V call is TRBV5-1, the J call TRBJ1-3; maybe TRBD1 (6 bases). V gave up 1 base and J gave up 0 bases, with 11 bases separating them. Germline CDR1 is SGHRS and CDR2 is YFSETQ. CDR3 length: 16 amino acids. The CDR3 DNA sequence: TGCGCCAGCAGCTTGTGGGGGGACAACTCTGGAAACACCATATATTTT. It encodes CASSLWGDNSGNTIYF.

This chain connects TRBV19 to TRBJ1-1, with D hard to call. V lost 4 bases and J lost 1, with 16 bases in between. Germline CDR1 and CDR2: LNHDA and SQIVND (reference sequence). CDR3 length equals 16 residues. CDR3 nucleotide sequence: TGTGCCAGTAGTACTCAACATAACCGAGGGAACACTGAAGCTTTCTTT. It translates to CASSTQHNRGNTEAFF.

The gene calls are TRBV11-3 and TRBJ2-5; D unresolved. CDR1 is SGHNT, CDR2 YENEEA, per germline. Between the trimmed V and J ends, which lost 6 bases and 5 bases, there was a span of 13 bases. The CDR3 has 13 amino acids. The CDR3 protein is CASSLDEGETQYF. The DNA of the CDR3 is TGTGCCAGCAGTTTGGACGAAGGGGAGACCCAGTACTTC.

In this sample, this clonotype turned up many times. The J gene is TRBJ1-1, the V gene TRBV19; D is ambiguous. The CDR3 extends over 13 amino acids. The germline V gene has CDR1 LNHDA and CDR2 SQIVND (reference sequence). V lost 0 bases to trimming and J lost 10 bases, with 12 bases between them. DNA of the CDR3: TGTGCCAGTAGTATAGATTGGAGGGAGCGAGCTTTCTTT. Amino acids: CASSIDWRERAFF.

This clonotype was counted a few times. V is TRBV5-1 and J is TRBJ1-1; 7 positions agree with TRBD1. Germline CDR1 is SGHRS and CDR2 is YFSETQ. The V gene end was trimmed by 4 bases and the J gene end by 4 bases; junction bases not matched to a gene: 4. This CDR3 spans 13 amino acids. The CDR3 bases are TGCGCCAGCAGCCACAGGGGCCCCACTGAAGCTTTCTTT. It yields the protein CASSHRGPTEAFF.

Ten or more counts support this clonotype. The V and J genes are TRBV28 and TRBJ2-7, with D unclear. This CDR3 region has 9 residues. Germline CDR1 MDHEN, CDR2 SYDVKM. The V and J ends lost 9 bases and 5 bases respectively, with 5 bases between them. The CDR3 here is CARVHEQYF. Here the CDR3 DNA reads TGTGCCAGGGTCCACGAGCAGTACTTC.

There are many counts of this clonotype. This chain joins TRBV5-1 and TRBJ1-1, with D uncertain. V lost 5 bases, J lost 3 bases, and 11 bases lay in between. Germline assignment: CDR1 SGHRS and CDR2 YFSETQ. The CDR3 covers 13 residues. The DNA for the CDR3 is TGCGCCAGCAGTTCGGATGGTGACACTGAAGCTTTCTTT. Translated, it gives CASSSDGDTEAFF. Full variable domain (rest looked up from reference TRBV5-1 and TRBJ1-1): KAGVTQTPRYLIKTRGQQVTLSCSPISGHRSVSWYQQTPGQGLQFLFEYFSETQRNKGNFPGRFSGRQFSNSRSEMNVSTLELGDSALYLCASSSDGDTEAFFGQGTRLTVV.

This clonotype has at least ten counts. The chain couples TRBV28 to TRBJ2-7; possibly TRBD1 for D (5 bases). The germline gives CDR1 MDHEN, CDR2 SYDVKM. The CDR3 is 14 residues long. The V end was cut by 8 bases, the J end by 1 base, with 15 bases between. In DNA form, the CDR3 reads TGTGCCAGCTACACCCCGGACACATCCTACGAGCAGTACTTC. Translated: CASYTPDTSYEQYF.

CDR3 amino acids: CASSEGTTQPQHF. For the CDR3, the DNA is TGTGCCAGCAGTGAAGGGACAACTCAGCCCCAGCATTTT. The chain joins TRBV6-1 to TRBJ1-5; TRBD1 is a possible D gene (5 bases). Trimming stripped 1 base from V and 6 bases from J, with 7 bases between. Germline V gene sequence: CDR1 MNHNS, CDR2 SASEGT. This CDR3 has 13 residues.

This clonotype was recorded a few times. The rearrangement links TRBV28 to TRBJ2-7; 7 positions agree with TRBD2. The length of the CDR3 is 13 residues. The ends lost 8 bases at V and 2 bases at J; junction bases unmatched: 6. Germline V gene lookup returns CDR1 MDHEN and CDR2 SYDVKM. The CDR3 bases are TGTGCCAGCTGGAGCGGGGCCGCCTACGAGCAGTACTTC. Its translation: CASWSGAAYEQYF.

This chain connects TRBV6-5 to TRBJ2-5, with 7 bases aligning to TRBD2. CDR1 is MNHEY and CDR2 is SVGAGI in the germline V gene. This CDR3 has 15 residues. Trimming cost V 0 bases and J 8 bases; bases outside gene matches: 9. The CDR3 spells CASSYSIRDYFTQYF. The CDR3 DNA reads TGTGCCAGCAGTTACTCGATACGGGACTACTTCACCCAGTACTTC.

For the CDR3, the DNA is TGCGCCAGCAGCGTTGGCGGGACCCCCAACTACGAGCAGTACTTC. It is translated as CASSVGGTPNYEQYF. V gene TRBV5-1 combines with J gene TRBJ2-7; maybe TRBD2 (6 bases). Trimming removed 4 bases at V and 3 bases at J, with 17 bases between. This CDR3 comprises 15 residues. Germline values: CDR1 SGHRS, CDR2 YFSETQ.

This clonotype was seen repeatedly, ten times or more. V gene TRBV7-2 combines with J gene TRBJ2-7; possible D gene TRBD1, 6 bases. CDR3 length equals 14 residues. The germline CDR1 and CDR2 sequences are SGHTA and FQGNSA. The V and J ends lost 1 base and 1 base respectively, with 8 bases between them. The chain's CDR3 is CASSLGRGSYEQYF. In DNA form, the CDR3 reads TGTGCCAGCAGCTTAGGCAGGGGTTCCTACGAGCAGTACTTC.

The rearrangement uses TRBV6-1 and TRBJ2-7; 8 bases are a match to TRBD2. Germline V lookup: CDR1 MNHNS, CDR2 SASEGT. This CDR3 comprises 15 residues. V shed 1 base, J shed 4 bases, and the junction held 6 bases outside the gene matches. CDR3 protein: CASSEGTAGVYEQYF. The CDR3 nucleotides read TGTGCCAGCAGTGAAGGGACAGCGGGAGTTTACGAGCAGTACTTC.

This clonotype has more than one count but fewer than ten. The chain links TRBV12-3 or TRBV12-4 to TRBJ1-1; D unclear. The CDR3 covers 13 residues. The V gene lost 3 bases and the J gene lost 2 bases, with 7 bases spanning the gap. CDR3: CASSLNRNTEAFF. The CDR3 nucleotides read TGTGCCAGCAGTTTGAACCGAAACACTGAAGCTTTCTTT.

This clonotype was found many times. The chain joins TRBV9 to TRBJ2-2, with 9 bases aligning to TRBD1. There are 16 residues in the CDR3. With 4 bases clipped from V and 3 bases from J, the junction kept 7 bases outside the gene matches. The V gene's germline CDR1 is SGDLS and CDR2 YYNGEE. The CDR3 nucleotides are TGTGCCAGCAGCAACGGACAGGGGAGGGACACCGGGGAGCTGTTTTTT. It yields the protein CASSNGQGRDTGELFF.

In this sample, this clonotype turned up many times. V and J are TRBV20-1 and TRBJ2-7, with D possibly being TRBD2 (6 bases). From germline, CDR1 is DFQATT and CDR2 SNEGSKA (reference sequence). The V end lost 0 bases, the J end lost 4 bases, and 22 bases lay between the germline ends. This CDR3 region has 17 residues. The CDR3 DNA sequence: TGCAGTGCTAGAGATCGTCGGGACTCGAGGTGGGATTACGAGCAGTACTTC. Encoded protein: CSARDRRDSRWDYEQYF.

The J gene is TRBJ2-4, the V gene TRBV28; the match to TRBD2 covers 7 bases. The CDR3 is made up of 13 amino acids. Germline-derived CDR1 and CDR2 are MDHEN and SYDVKM. J gave up 6 bases and V 5 bases, and 4 bases lay outside the gene matches. The CDR3 coding sequence is TGTGCCAGCAGTCGGGACTACTCAAACATTCAGTACTTC. Translation: CASSRDYSNIQYF.

This clonotype has ten or more counts. This rearrangement joins TRBV20-1 to TRBJ2-7, with 13 nucleotides matching TRBD2. V lost 5 bases and J lost 2; bases outside the gene matches: 9. Germline lookup yields CDR1 DFQATT and CDR2 SNEGSKA (reference sequence). The CDR3 totals 16 residues. The CDR3: CSAPRTSGSSTYEQYF. The CDR3 DNA reads TGCAGTGCTCCCCGGACTAGCGGGAGTTCCACCTACGAGCAGTACTTC.